The 7 T cell receptor beta chains below come from one sample, sequenced in a study of blood T cell repertoires in COVID-19. TCRdb's copy holds only in-frame clones and misses some; the assay was immunoSEQ multiplex PCR. The sample consists of roughly 54,000 clones, 91% of them appearing once. The sample comprised peripheral blood. These receptor sequences come from a woman in her sixties with active or convalescent COVID-19.

The chain couples TRBV9 to TRBJ2-7; 15 bases are shared with TRBD2. Trimming cost V 4 bases and J 6 bases; bases outside gene matches: 5. The CDR3 loop spans 15 amino acids. Germline V gene data show CDR1 as SGDLS and CDR2 as YYNGEE. CDR3 protein: CASSPGLAGGLEQYF. The CDR3 DNA reads TGTGCCAGCAGCCCCGGACTAGCGGGGGGGCTCGAGCAGTACTTC.

The CDR3, as DNA: TGTGCCAGCAGTCTCCTATATGGCTACACCTTC. It specifies CASSLLYGYTF. This chain uses TRBV28 with TRBJ1-2; D is undetermined. The germline CDR1 and CDR2 sequences are MDHEN and SYDVKM. This CDR3 is 11 amino acids long. The V gene lost 5 bases and the J gene lost 5 bases, with 6 bases spanning the gap.

This chain uses TRBV3-1 (or the pseudogene TRBV3-2) with TRBJ2-1, with 11 nucleotides matching TRBD2. The CDR3 length is 15 residues. Germline trimming cut 6 bases from V and 4 bases from J; bases unmatched to any gene: 5. CDR1 is LGHDT and CDR2 is YNNKEL in the germline V gene (reference sequence). CDR3 loop: CASSPLAGGYNEQFF. In nucleotides, the CDR3 is TGTGCCAGCAGTCCTCTAGCGGGAGGATACAATGAGCAGTTCTTC.

This chain connects TRBV28 to TRBJ2-7; 7 positions agree with TRBD2. The CDR3 spans 12 residues. Looked up from germline, CDR1 is MDHEN and CDR2 is SYDVKM. After removal of 4 bases from V and 5 bases from J, the junction contained 2 bases not matched to a gene. The CDR3 DNA sequence: TGTGCCAGCAGTTCTGGGGGGGACGAGCAGTACTTC. Translation gives CASSSGGDEQYF.

The chain couples TRBV7-3 to TRBJ2-2; 11 bases are shared with TRBD2. The CDR3 extends over 16 amino acids. The J segment lost 5 bases and the V segment lost 7 bases, leaving 9 bases of the junction unmatched. Looked up from germline, CDR1 is SGHTA and CDR2 is FQGTGA. The CDR3 sequence is CASKLAGAEPTGELFF. The CDR3 region has the DNA TGTGCCAGCAAACTAGCGGGAGCGGAACCTACCGGGGAGCTGTTTTTT.

The chain uses TRBV5-1 and TRBJ2-1, with TRBD2 identical over 8 bases. The CDR3 contains 14 residues. J lost 9 bases, V lost 4 bases, and 9 bases had no gene match. Germline CDR1 and CDR2: SGHRS and YFSETQ. CDR3 loop: CASSPQAGVGEQFF. CDR3 DNA: TGCGCCAGCAGCCCACAAGCGGGAGTTGGTGAGCAGTTCTTC.

The chain recombines TRBV19 with TRBJ1-1, with 12 bases matching TRBD1. Germline V lookup: CDR1 LNHDA, CDR2 SQIVND (reference sequence). CDR3 length: 17 amino acids. V shed 3 bases and J 9 bases; nucleotides not matched to a gene: 14. This CDR3 reads CASSMETGTGGLGQAFF. CDR3 bases: TGTGCCAGTAGTATGGAGACCGGGACAGGGGGCTTGGGCCAAGCTTTCTTT. Complete variable domain (other parts from reference TRBV19 and TRBJ1-1): DGGITQSPKYLFRKEGQNVTLSCEQNLNHDAMYWYRQDPGQGLRLIYYSQIVNDFQKGDIAEGYSVSREKKESFPLTVTSAQKNPTAFYLCASSMETGTGGLGQAFFGQGTRLTVV.